The 20 T cell receptor beta chains below were found in one sample sequenced in a study of PD-1 blockade in classical Hodgkin lymphoma. Assay: immunoSEQ multiplex PCR; the TCRdb copy retains only in-frame clones and omits some. Of roughly 5,700 clones in the sample, 82% were seen once. Relapse after autologous stem cell transplantation occurred in every patient, and brentuximab vedotin exposure varied. After PBMCs were thawed, their CD8+ T cells were isolated by magnetic negative selection. This sample comprised CD8+ T cells from blood, obtained at baseline. Every receptor here comes from a human donor with classical Hodgkin lymphoma.

The gene calls are TRBV7-9 and TRBJ1-4; D call uncertain. The CDR3 is 15 amino acids. Germline V gene data show CDR1 as SEHNR and CDR2 as FQNEAQ (reference sequence). V was trimmed by 3 bases and J by 2 bases, leaving 10 bases between them. The CDR3 nucleotides read TGTGCCAGCAGCTTGAACCAAGCCACTAATGAAAAACTGTTTTTT. It yields the protein CASSLNQATNEKLFF. The whole variable domain, remainder taken from reference TRBV7-9 and TRBJ1-4, is DTGVSQNPRHKITKRGQNVTFRCDPISEHNRLYWYRQTLGQGPEFLTYFQNEAQLEKSRLLSDRFSAERPKGSFSTLEIQRTEQGDSAMYLCASSLNQATNEKLFFGSGTQLSVL.

This chain uses TRBV28 with TRBJ2-7, with 7 bases identical to TRBD1. After removal of 6 bases from V and 2 bases from J, the junction contained 13 bases not matched to a gene. Germline loops: CDR1 MDHEN, CDR2 SYDVKM. The CDR3 is 16 amino acids. The CDR3 DNA follows: TGTGCCAGCAGGGCTACGAGGGACAGCCCTCCCTACGAGCAGTACTTC. As protein: CASRATRDSPPYEQYF. The complete variable domain, with remaining parts taken from reference TRBV28 and TRBJ2-7, reads DVKVTQSSRYLVKRTGEKVFLECVQDMDHENMFWYRQDPGLGLRLIYFSYDVKMKEKGDIPEGYSVSREKKERFSLILESASTNQTSMYLCASRATRDSPPYEQYFGPGTRLTVT.

This chain connects TRBV6-5 to TRBJ2-7, with D tentatively TRBD2 (6 bases). The CDR3 loop spans 13 amino acids. Germline values: CDR1 MNHEY, CDR2 SVGAGI. CDR3 nucleotides: TGTGCCAGCAGTTTACTAGCACGCCGGCCCAGCAGCGTC. Translation: CASSLLARRPSSV.

This clone appeared once. The V gene is TRBV7-9, the J gene TRBJ2-7, with 7 nucleotides matching TRBD1. The CDR3 is 18 amino acids. With V trimmed by 5 bases and J by 1 base, 17 bases remained unmatched. Looked up from germline, CDR1 is SEHNR and CDR2 is FQNEAQ (reference sequence). The chain's CDR3 is CASSPPTRGPEMSYEQYF. The CDR3 coding sequence is TGTGCCAGCAGCCCGCCAACGAGGGGGCCGGAGATGTCCTACGAGCAGTACTTC.

V and J are TRBV28 and TRBJ2-2; TRBD2 matches 10 bases. The germline V gene encodes CDR1 MDHEN and CDR2 SYDVKM. The CDR3 spans 16 residues. J was trimmed by 1 base and V by 5 bases; bases with no gene match: 4. DNA of the CDR3: TGTGCCAGCAGTAACCTAGCGGGGGAGAACACCGGGGAGCTGTTTTTT. Translation gives CASSNLAGENTGELFF.

The chain links TRBV23-1 to TRBJ2-2; D not resolved. TRBV23-1 is flagged as an ORF with uncertain function. Trimming removed 6 bases from V and 3 bases from J, with 17 bases in between. The CDR3 has 16 residues. As DNA, the CDR3 is TGCGCCAGCAGCCCCCTGGGTGCGATAGACACCGGGGAGCTGTTTTTT. Residues: CASSPLGAIDTGELFF.

The V and J genes are TRBV7-9 and TRBJ2-5; 7 positions agree with TRBD2. CDR3 size: 13 residues. Germline V CDR1 and CDR2: SEHNR, FQNEAQ (reference sequence). Germline trimming cut 5 bases from V and 5 bases from J; bases unmatched to any gene: 5. The CDR3 is CASSERGWETQYF. CDR3 nucleotides: TGTGCCAGCAGCGAGCGGGGTTGGGAGACCCAGTACTTC.

The chain carries TRBV11-2 and TRBJ2-3; D possibly corresponds to TRBD2 (5 bases). V shed 2 bases and J shed 4 bases, with 25 bases lying between them. CDR1 is SGHAT and CDR2 is FQNNGV in the germline V gene. CDR3 length equals 19 residues. The CDR3 nucleotides read TGTGCCAGCAGCTTAACCCCCTCGCTAATCCGGGGTGGGGCAGATACGCAGTATTTT. This codes for CASSLTPSLIRGGADTQYF.

V and J are TRBV6-6 and TRBJ2-7, with D perhaps TRBD2 (5 bases). The CDR3 has 13 amino acids. The germline V gene has CDR1 MNHNY and CDR2 SVGAGI (reference sequence). V was pared by 0 bases and J by 3 bases, with 6 bases between. CDR3 protein: CASSYSAGYEQYF. The CDR3 nucleotides are TGTGCCAGCAGTTACTCTGCGGGCTACGAGCAGTACTTC.

The genes are TRBV7-9 and TRBJ1-2; no clear D. V lost 4 bases and J 4 bases, leaving 16 bases between the germline ends. The CDR3 sequence is 15 residues long. The germline V gene encodes CDR1 SEHNR and CDR2 FQNEAQ (reference sequence). The DNA for the CDR3 is TGTGCCAGCAGCTCGGGGTCTTCCCGGGGCTATGGCTACACCTTC. This sequence encodes CASSSGSSRGYGYTF.

This clone was detected only once. The chain uses TRBV4-3 and TRBJ2-3; no definite D call. The V and J ends lost 4 bases and 4 bases respectively, with 15 bases between them. Germline V gene sequence: CDR1 LGHNA, CDR2 YSLEER. There are 15 residues in the CDR3. Written as DNA, the CDR3 is TGCGCCAGCAGCCCCGAAGGGTTTCGAGCAGATACGCAGTATTTT. Amino acid sequence: CASSPEGFRADTQYF.

The rearrangement links TRBV5-6 to TRBJ1-1; unclear D gene. CDR1 and CDR2 (germline): SGHDT, YYEEEE. The V end lost 1 base, the J end lost 2 bases, and 12 bases lay between the germline ends. The CDR3 is made up of 15 amino acids. CDR3 nucleotide sequence: TGTGCCAGCAGCTTGATAAGGTCTCCCAACACTGAAGCTTTCTTT. Protein product: CASSLIRSPNTEAFF.

The V call is TRBV9, the J call TRBJ1-2, with 8 positions matching TRBD1. The CDR3 totals 14 residues. Trimming cost V 3 bases and J 6 bases; bases outside gene matches: 7. CDR1 SGDLS and CDR2 YYNGEE come from the germline V gene. The CDR3 region is CASSGGQGVDGYTF. The CDR3 nucleotides read TGTGCCAGCAGCGGCGGACAGGGAGTGGATGGCTACACCTTC.

This chain connects TRBV10-1 to TRBJ2-1, with D unresolved. Looked up from germline, CDR1 is WNHNN and CDR2 is SYGVQD (reference sequence). This CDR3 has 12 amino acids. V was pared by 0 bases and J by 7 bases, with 4 bases between. The CDR3 sequence is CASSESWNEQFF. CDR3 bases: TGCGCCAGCAGTGAGTCATGGAATGAGCAGTTCTTC.

The chain uses TRBV21-1 and TRBJ1-4. TRBV21-1 counts as a pseudogene. The CDR3 spans 14 residues. This chain's CDR3 is CATTGTATNEKLFF. CDR3 DNA sequence: TGTGCCACCACGGGCACAGCAACTAATGAAAAACTGTTTTTT.

The chain couples TRBV19 to TRBJ1-2; 8 bases align to TRBD1. Germline V CDR1 and CDR2: LNHDA, SQIVND (reference sequence). The CDR3 has 14 residues. Losses at the gene ends were 5 bases for V and 5 bases for J; bases not matched to a gene: 7. CDR3 DNA: TGTGCCAGTAGTCCTTGGACAGGGATATATGGCTACACCTTC. Encoded protein: CASSPWTGIYGYTF.

This chain links TRBV7-9 with TRBJ1-2, with D perhaps TRBD1 (5 bases). Germline loops: CDR1 SEHNR, CDR2 FQNEAQ (reference sequence). The length of the CDR3 is 17 residues. The ends were cut back, 1 base at V and 8 bases at J, with 23 bases in the middle. The CDR3 nucleotides read TGTGCCAGCAGCTTAGAAGGGACCGAGAAGGGACCCCTAGGCTACACCTTC. The encoded protein is CASSLEGTEKGPLGYTF. Based on the CDR3 plus reference TRBV7-9 and TRBJ1-2, the full variable domain is DTGVSQNPRHKITKRGQNVTFRCDPISEHNRLYWYRQTLGQGPEFLTYFQNEAQLEKSRLLSDRFSAERPKGSFSTLEIQRTEQGDSAMYLCASSLEGTEKGPLGYTFGSGTRLTVV.

The V call is TRBV13, the J call TRBJ2-7; tentative D call: TRBD1 (6 bases). The germline CDR1 and CDR2 sequences are PRHDT and FYEKMQ (reference sequence). The CDR3 contains 14 residues. The V end was cut by 4 bases, the J end by 3 bases, with 13 bases between. The CDR3 DNA follows: TGTGCCAGCAGCTCTTGGGACACTTTCTACGAGCAGTACTTC. Protein product: CASSSWDTFYEQYF.

CDR3 DNA sequence: TGCGCCATCCAGGGACTAGCGGGGGTATTAGACACCGGGGAGCTGTTTTTT. It yields the protein CAIQGLAGVLDTGELFF. The V and J genes are TRBV10-1 and TRBJ2-2; 14 positions agree with TRBD2. In germline, CDR1 is WNHNN, CDR2 SYGVQD (reference sequence). The CDR3 spans 17 residues. V shed 10 bases, J shed 3 bases, and the junction held 10 bases outside the gene matches.

The chain has TRBV2 and TRBJ1-2; D remains ambiguous. The germline CDR1 and CDR2 sequences are SNHLY and FYNNEI. The germline V and J ends were trimmed by 3 bases and 2 bases, with 10 bases remaining between them. This CDR3 region has 14 residues. The CDR3 sequence: CASSDPPGNYGYTF. The CDR3 DNA reads as TGTGCCAGCAGTGACCCCCCGGGCAACTATGGCTACACCTTC.